What follows describes a single TCR beta chain. Its antigen is currently unknown. Each donor provided at least one pre-ART PBMC sample and at least two post-ART PBMC samples. The V and J ends lost 5 bases and 4 bases respectively, with 9 bases between them. Germline V gene lookup returns CDR1 SGHTA and CDR2 FQGNSA. The CDR3 length is 13 residues. The immunoSEQ assay was v3.0, run at survey level. The data were produced by immunoSEQ multiplex PCR, yet TCRdb's version contains in-frame clones alone and is incomplete. This sample carries about 28,000 clones, about 83% of them seen once, and the ten largest clones take 6.2%. This record comes from a study of long-term antiretroviral therapy in people with HIV. Whole-study findings and limits: Across all time points, the repertoire was dominated by clones that expanded before ART. Following ART, diversity rose but still fell short of transplant donor controls. Records did not include ART adherence, viral resistance or therapy changes.

This chain uses TRBV7-2 with TRBJ1-5, with D possibly being TRBD1 (5 bases). Specimen: unsorted PBMCs, collected 0.4 years after starting antiretroviral therapy. The receptor's source is a young man with HIV. CDR3: CASSPGRNQPQHF. CDR3 coding DNA: TGTGCCAGCAGCCCGGGGCGAAATCAGCCCCAGCATTTT.